The 24 T cell receptor beta chains below come from one sample, sequenced in a study of shared clonotypes between healthy human individuals (TCRdb year 2020). The library was built by means of the immunoSEQ multiplex PCR assay. The immuneACCESS repertoire file appears here via TCRdb, limited to in-frame rearrangements. These files lack a portion of the clones; in checked studies, under half of the deficit traces to unresolved V genes, and the cause of the others is not known. This sample is represented by approximately 940,000 clones; less than 85% of them were singletons. About 1.5% of the sample rests with the top ten. Sequenced input: memory CD4+ T cells sorted from blood. The sample's cell subset or site, from its label and the paper: CD45RA-negative fraction. These receptors were collected from a man between 18 and 35 years old in good health.

The chain recombines TRBV7-2 with TRBJ2-1; D perhaps matches TRBD2 (6 bases). Germline CDR1 and CDR2: SGHTA and FQGNSA. This CDR3 has 12 residues. With 1 base removed from V and 14 bases from J, the gap between germline ends came to 12 bases. In DNA, the CDR3 is TGTGCCAGCAGCTTAGAAGGCGGGGATGAGTTCTTC. Translating gives CASSLEGGDEFF.

This rearrangement joins TRBV7-2 to TRBJ2-2; 12 nucleotides match TRBD2. Germline values: CDR1 SGHTA, CDR2 FQGNSA. The trim removed 6 bases at V and 4 bases at J, leaving 12 bases unmatched. The CDR3 runs to 18 residues. CDR3: CASRTRLAGAISTGELFF. The CDR3 nucleotides are TGTGCCAGCAGAACGCGACTAGCGGGGGCCATATCCACCGGGGAGCTGTTTTTT.

This clone turned up a few times. The rearrangement joins TRBV4-1 to TRBJ2-5; TRBD2 aligns across 8 bases. The J segment lost 10 bases and the V segment lost 1 base, leaving 5 bases of the junction unmatched. Germline V gives CDR1 MGHRA, CDR2 YSYEKL. The CDR3 is 13 residues long. The DNA of the CDR3 is TGCGCCAGCAGCCAAGTAGTCGGGGGGGGCCAGTACTTC. It translates to CASSQVVGGGQYF.

This clone occurred a few times. V and J are TRBV4-2 and TRBJ2-1; TRBD2 matches at 13 bases. Trimming took 1 base from V and 3 from J; bases not matched to a gene: 15. Germline loops: CDR1 LGHNA, CDR2 YNFKEQ. This CDR3 is 21 amino acids long. The CDR3 is CASSQVLLGLAGVSSYNEQFF. The CDR3 DNA follows: TGTGCCAGCAGCCAAGTTCTCTTAGGACTAGCGGGAGTGAGTAGCTACAATGAGCAGTTCTTC.

The genes are TRBV1 and TRBJ1-4. TRBV1 is a known pseudogene. This CDR3 region has 14 residues. CDR3 amino acids: CTSSQEGQAEKLFF. In nucleotides, the CDR3 is TGCACCAGCAGCCAAGAAGGGCAGGCTGAAAAACTGTTTTTT.

This clone was counted only a few times. The DNA for the CDR3 is TGCGCCAGCAGCCAAGGATTTCTTACTGAAGCTTTCTTT. Translated, it gives CASSQGFLTEAFF. This sequence joins TRBV4-3 and TRBJ1-1; D ambiguous. The germline gives CDR1 LGHNA, CDR2 YSLEER. V was pared by 1 base and J by 5 bases, with 8 bases between. The CDR3 totals 13 residues.

There are many counts of this clone. The chain couples TRBV30 to TRBJ2-7; D remains unclear. Trimming left V 3 bases short and J 4 bases short, with 25 bases between. CDR3 size: 17 residues. CDR1 and CDR2 from the germline V gene are GTSNPN and SVGIG (reference sequence). This CDR3 is CAWSLTPPSARRYEQYF. The CDR3 region has the DNA TGTGCCTGGAGCCTGACCCCTCCCTCTGCTCGTCGTTACGAGCAGTACTTC. Complete variable domain (other parts from reference TRBV30 and TRBJ2-7): SQTIHQWPATLVQPVGSPLSLECTVEGTSNPNLYWYRQAAGRGLQLLFYSVGIGQISSEVPQNLSASRPQDRQFILSSKKLLLSDSGFYLCAWSLTPPSARRYEQYFGPGTRLTVT.

There are a few counts of this clone. In DNA, the CDR3 is TGTGCCAGCAGCCAGGGACAGGGGACCTCTGGAAACACCATATATTTT. Amino acids: CASSQGQGTSGNTIYF. The chain carries TRBV5-4 and TRBJ1-3; 10 bases are shared with TRBD1. The V gene end was trimmed by 4 bases and the J gene end by 0 bases; junction bases not matched to a gene: 4. The CDR3 loop spans 16 amino acids. Germline CDR1 is SGHNT and CDR2 is YYREEE (reference sequence).

V gene TRBV11-1 combines with J gene TRBJ2-7; no definite D call. Trimming took off 2 bases at V and 4 bases at J, with 18 bases between the two ends. Germline-derived CDR1 and CDR2 are SGHAT and FQDESV (reference sequence). The length of the CDR3 is 16 residues. The CDR3 here is CASSLRAADVRYEQYF. The CDR3 nucleotides read TGTGCCAGCAGCTTAAGGGCGGCCGACGTCCGGTACGAGCAGTACTTC.

The rearrangement links TRBV6-1 to TRBJ2-5; D remains ambiguous. This CDR3 comprises 15 residues. V shed 3 bases and J shed 1 base, with 12 bases lying between them. Germline CDR1 is MNHNS and CDR2 is SASEGT. The CDR3 sequence is CASSESFPVQETQYF. CDR3 coding DNA: TGTGCCAGCAGTGAGTCGTTCCCGGTCCAAGAGACCCAGTACTTC.

Note on this clone: A clone one base away is much larger, so this may be a read error. The V gene is TRBV5-4, the J gene TRBJ2-7; the match to TRBD1 covers 7 bases. Germline CDR1 SGHNT, CDR2 YYREEE (reference sequence). V lost 2 bases, J lost 6 bases, and 5 bases stayed unmatched. The CDR3 is 13 amino acids. The chain's CDR3 is CASSLDRAGEQYF. DNA for the CDR3: TGTGCCAGCAGCTTAGACAGGGCGGGCGAGCAGTACTTC.

This rearrangement joins TRBV6-1 to TRBJ2-3; 8 positions match TRBD2. The CDR3 spans 12 residues. After removal of 4 bases from V and 9 bases from J, the junction contained 3 bases not matched to a gene. CDR1 is MNHNS, CDR2 SASEGT, per germline. CDR3 nucleotides: TGTGCCAGCAGTGTCCGACTAGCGACGCAGTATTTT. Its protein is CASSVRLATQYF.

This chain uses TRBV28 with TRBJ1-2; no firm D call. This CDR3 is 11 amino acids long. Germline lookup yields CDR1 MDHEN and CDR2 SYDVKM. With 9 bases removed from V and 6 bases from J, the gap between germline ends came to 11 bases. CDR3 residues: CASLGNDGYTF. In DNA, the CDR3 is TGTGCCAGTCTAGGGAACGATGGCTACACCTTC.

The V call is TRBV27, the J call TRBJ1-6; D is perhaps TRBD1 (5 bases). Germline CDR1 reads MNHEY; CDR2 reads SMNVEV (reference sequence). V dropped 3 bases and J dropped 7 bases, with 13 bases sitting between them. The CDR3 has 15 amino acids. CDR3 protein: CASSFNPGPNSPLHF. The CDR3 DNA follows: TGTGCCAGCAGTTTCAATCCGGGACCAAATTCACCCCTCCACTTT.

This clone was seen more than once but under ten times. This chain joins TRBV19 and TRBJ1-1; 7 bases are a match to TRBD1. The V and J ends lost 4 bases and 2 bases, in that order; junction bases with no gene match: 4. CDR1 is LNHDA, CDR2 SQIVND, per germline (reference sequence). This CDR3 region has 14 residues. CDR3 in amino acids: CASSTTGANTEAFF. CDR3 bases: TGTGCCAGTAGTACTACAGGGGCTAACACTGAAGCTTTCTTT.

The chain employs TRBV12-2 and TRBJ1-5; the table's TRBD1 call for D was not verified on the DNA. TRBV12-2 is a pseudogene. The CDR3 totals 17 residues. The CDR3 DNA follows: TGTGCAAGTCGCTTAGGAGTTGGGCCCTATAGCAATCAGCCCCAGCATTTT. Its protein product is CASRLGVGPYSNQPQHF.

This clone was counted a single time. The chain couples TRBV2 to TRBJ1-5, with TRBD1 as a possible D gene (6 bases). CDR3 length: 14 residues. Trimming removed 6 bases from V and 6 bases from J, with 15 bases in between. CDR1 and CDR2 from the germline V gene are SNHLY and FYNNEI. As DNA, the CDR3 is TGTGCCAGCAGGGGGGACACCTGGGGTCAGCCCCAGCATTTT. Its protein product is CASRGDTWGQPQHF. The whole variable domain, remainder taken from reference TRBV2 and TRBJ1-5, is EPEVTQTPSHQVTQMGQEVILRCVPISNHLYFYWYRQILGQKVEFLVSFYNNEISEKSEIFDDQFSVERPDGSNFTLKIRSTKLEDSAMYFCASRGDTWGQPQHFGDGTRLSIL.

This sequence joins TRBV2 and TRBJ1-4, with 8 positions matching TRBD1. Germline V lookup: CDR1 SNHLY, CDR2 FYNNEI. J gave up 8 bases and V 4 bases, and 12 bases lay outside the gene matches. This CDR3 comprises 16 residues. CDR3 protein: CASSVMAGGAEEKLFF. CDR3 in DNA: TGTGCCAGCAGTGTAATGGCAGGGGGCGCAGAGGAAAAACTGTTTTTT.

This chain uses TRBV5-1 with TRBJ2-7, with D perhaps assigned TRBD1 or TRBD2 (6 bases each). The germline V and J ends were trimmed by 0 bases and 4 bases, with 11 bases remaining between them. The CDR3 contains 14 residues. Germline V lookup: CDR1 SGHRS, CDR2 YFSETQ. The CDR3 protein is CASSLGGGQYEQYF. CDR3 in DNA: TGCGCCAGCAGCTTGGGGGGAGGACAGTACGAGCAGTACTTC. Full variable domain (outside the CDR3, taken from reference TRBV5-1 and TRBJ2-7): KAGVTQTPRYLIKTRGQQVTLSCSPISGHRSVSWYQQTPGQGLQFLFEYFSETQRNKGNFPGRFSGRQFSNSRSEMNVSTLELGDSALYLCASSLGGGQYEQYFGPGTRLTVT.

The chain recombines TRBV30 with TRBJ1-2; a weak D match, TRBD1 (6 bases). The CDR3 contains 12 residues. V lost 2 bases and J lost 7, with 11 bases in between. Looked up from germline, CDR1 is GTSNPN and CDR2 is SVGIG (reference sequence). Here the CDR3 reads CAWSQGRAGYTF. CDR3 nucleotide sequence: TGTGCCTGGAGTCAGGGGAGGGCTGGCTACACCTTC.

The genes are TRBV15 and TRBJ2-2; 8 bases map to TRBD1. Germline trimming cut 6 bases from V and 5 bases from J; bases unmatched to any gene: 11. The germline gives CDR1 LNHNV, CDR2 YYDKDF (reference sequence). This CDR3 has 16 residues. The CDR3 bases are TGTGCCACCAGGATGACCGGGACAGGAGGAACCGGGGAGCTGTTTTTT. It encodes CATRMTGTGGTGELFF. Full variable domain (outside the CDR3, taken from reference TRBV15 and TRBJ2-2): DAMVIQNPRYQVTQFGKPVTLSCSQTLNHNVMYWYQQKSSQAPKLLFHYYDKDFNNEADTPDNFQSRRPNTSFCFLDIRSPGLGDTAMYLCATRMTGTGGTGELFFGEGSRLTVL.

The rearrangement uses TRBV28 and TRBJ1-2; D may be TRBD1 (5 bases). Deletions cut 9 bases from V and 7 bases from J, with 18 bases between. Germline lookup yields CDR1 MDHEN and CDR2 SYDVKM. This CDR3 contains 13 residues. CDR3 sequence: CASDAGTSIGYTF. CDR3 in DNA: TGTGCCAGTGATGCCGGGACGAGCATTGGCTACACCTTC.

The V and J genes are TRBV6-1 and TRBJ1-3; weak D call: TRBD1 (5 bases). V dropped 6 bases and J dropped 4 bases, with 13 bases sitting between them. Looked up from germline, CDR1 is MNHNS and CDR2 is SASEGT. The CDR3 covers 14 residues. The CDR3: CASSLGGSGNTIYF. DNA for the CDR3: TGTGCCAGCAGCTTGGGGGGGTCAGGAAACACCATATATTTT.

J is TRBJ2-4 and V is TRBV2; tentatively, D is TRBD2 (6 bases). V dropped 10 bases and J dropped 2 bases, with 18 bases sitting between them. The CDR3 length is 15 residues. Germline V CDR1 and CDR2: SNHLY, FYNNEI. CDR3 sequence: CATALEEGTKNIQYF. The CDR3 region has the DNA TGTGCCACCGCTCTGGAGGAGGGAACCAAAAACATTCAGTACTTC.